This entry lists 18 T cell receptor beta chains sequenced from one sample in a study of T cell responses to AZD1222 COVID-19 vaccine. Profiling relied on immunoSEQ multiplex PCR, and the TCRdb table lists in-frame clones only, not all of them. The table shows 90,000 to 150,000 clones, with 88% occurring only once. The sequencing here drew on peripheral blood, taken on day 0 of AZD1222 vaccination. These receptors all come from an adult in good health.

This clone has a single count. This chain links TRBV30 with TRBJ2-7; 7 bases line up with TRBD2. This CDR3 is 14 amino acids long. Germline V gene lookup returns CDR1 GTSNPN and CDR2 SVGIG (reference sequence). The J segment lost 2 bases and the V segment lost 2 bases, leaving 6 bases of the junction unmatched. The CDR3 region is CAWSYGGSTYEQYF. CDR3 nucleotides: TGTGCCTGGAGTTATGGCGGGAGCACCTACGAGCAGTACTTC.

This clone was detected only once. The chain uses TRBV11-3 and TRBJ2-2; 15 bases are a match to TRBD2. Germline lookup yields CDR1 SGHNT and CDR2 YENEEA. V shed 5 bases and J 7 bases; nucleotides not matched to a gene: 8. This CDR3 has 17 amino acids. The CDR3 here is CASSPGLAGGPGGELFF. CDR3 DNA: TGTGCCAGCAGCCCGGGACTAGCGGGAGGCCCTGGCGGGGAGCTGTTTTTT.

This chain links TRBV28 with TRBJ1-1, with D uncertain. CDR1 is MDHEN and CDR2 is SYDVKM in the germline V gene. The V end was cut by 4 bases, the J end by 4 bases, with 7 bases between. CDR3 size: 12 residues. For the CDR3, the DNA is TGTGCCAGCAGTTCTCCGGCCACTGAAGCTTTCTTT. Amino acid sequence: CASSSPATEAFF. The variable domain in full, completed from reference TRBV28 and TRBJ1-1, reads DVKVTQSSRYLVKRTGEKVFLECVQDMDHENMFWYRQDPGLGLRLIYFSYDVKMKEKGDIPEGYSVSREKKERFSLILESASTNQTSMYLCASSSPATEAFFGQGTRLTVV.

The rearrangement uses TRBV28 and TRBJ1-4, with no clear D. V was pared by 5 bases and J by 5 bases, with 15 bases between. CDR3 length: 15 amino acids. Germline CDR1 is MDHEN and CDR2 is SYDVKM. This chain's CDR3 is CASSPLSGGNEKLFF. CDR3 DNA: TGTGCCAGCAGTCCCCTTTCTGGCGGGAATGAAAAACTGTTTTTT.

V usage is TRBV6-1 and J usage is TRBJ2-2, with a weak D call TRBD2 (5 bases). The ends were cut back, 2 bases at V and 7 bases at J, with 11 bases in the middle. There are 14 residues in the CDR3. CDR1 is MNHNS and CDR2 is SASEGT in the germline V gene. The CDR3 nucleotides read TGTGCCAGCAGTGAAATACGGGGTGGCGGGGAGCTGTTTTTT. Encoded protein: CASSEIRGGGELFF.

This chain joins TRBV18 and TRBJ1-4; 7 bases match TRBD1. Germline V lookup: CDR1 KGHSH, CDR2 LQKENI. The CDR3 is made up of 16 amino acids. After removal of 2 bases from V and 8 bases from J, the junction contained 11 bases not matched to a gene. The CDR3 protein is CASSPIQETGTEKLFF. Written as DNA, the CDR3 is TGTGCCAGCTCACCAATTCAGGAGACAGGGACGGAAAAACTGTTTTTT.

The gene calls are TRBV7-9 and TRBJ2-7; TRBD2 matches at 8 bases. The CDR3 has 16 amino acids. In germline, CDR1 is SEHNR, CDR2 FQNEAQ (reference sequence). The J segment lost 1 base and the V segment lost 1 base, leaving 6 bases of the junction unmatched. CDR3 sequence (DNA): TGTGCCAGCAGCTTAGTGGGGCCTAGCGGGTCCTACGAGCAGTACTTC. Translation gives CASSLVGPSGSYEQYF.

The J gene is TRBJ1-1, the V gene TRBV29-1, with D unclear. V lost 4 bases, J lost 1 base, and 7 bases lay in between. In germline, CDR1 is SQVTM, CDR2 ANQGSEA. The CDR3 consists of 12 residues. Written as DNA, the CDR3 is TGCAGCGTTGGCAACCCGAACACTGAAGCTTTCTTT. Its protein is CSVGNPNTEAFF.

The V gene is TRBV28, the J gene TRBJ2-3; 11 bases align to TRBD1. The CDR3 is 15 amino acids. In germline, CDR1 is MDHEN, CDR2 SYDVKM. V dropped 6 bases and J dropped 4; count of bases not matched to a gene: 6. The chain's CDR3 is CASRTPGQGADTQYF. The CDR3 bases are TGTGCCAGCAGGACTCCGGGACAGGGGGCAGATACGCAGTATTTT.

The V gene is TRBV5-6, the J gene TRBJ2-7, with a weak D call TRBD1 (6 bases). V was pared by 1 base and J by 2 bases, with 16 bases between. CDR1 and CDR2 (germline): SGHDT, YYEEEE. The CDR3 contains 16 residues. CDR3 in DNA: TGTGCCAGCAGCTTGAACAGGGCAAGCTGGACCTACGAGCAGTACTTC. It encodes CASSLNRASWTYEQYF.

Here the CDR3 DNA reads TGTGCCAGCAGCTTAGTTAGTAGCGGGTACAATGAGCAGTTCTTC. Translating it yields CASSLVSSGYNEQFF. The chain couples TRBV7-6 to TRBJ2-1; 7 nucleotides line up with TRBD2. Germline-derived CDR1 and CDR2 are SGHVS and FNYEAQ. The ends lost 1 base at V and 4 bases at J; junction bases unmatched: 4. This CDR3 is 15 amino acids long.

The chain combines TRBV12-3 or TRBV12-4 with TRBJ2-5; D may be TRBD1 or TRBD2 (5 bases each). V lost 3 bases and J 1 base, leaving 6 bases between the germline ends. The CDR3 is 13 residues long. CDR3 in DNA: TGTGCCAGCAGTTTGAGGGGCCAAGAGACCCAGTACTTC. This gives the protein CASSLRGQETQYF.

The V and J genes are TRBV5-6 and TRBJ1-1; tentatively, D is TRBD1 (6 bases). V was cut by 4 bases and J by 1 base, with 17 bases left in between. The CDR3 is 16 residues long. Germline-derived CDR1 and CDR2 are SGHDT and YYEEEE. This CDR3 reads CASSGLQGVGNTEAFF. The CDR3 coding sequence is TGTGCCAGCAGCGGATTACAGGGCGTAGGGAACACTGAAGCTTTCTTT.

The chain recombines TRBV5-4 with TRBJ2-1; D unresolved. Germline V CDR1 and CDR2: SGHNT, YYREEE (reference sequence). V shed 8 bases and J shed 2 bases, with 11 bases lying between them. This CDR3 is 13 amino acids long. CDR3 sequence (DNA): TGTGCCAGTGAGGTCCCCCCCTACAATGAGCAGTTCTTC. This gives the protein CASEVPPYNEQFF.

V gene TRBV11-2 combines with J gene TRBJ1-5, with 7 positions matching TRBD1. This CDR3 spans 13 amino acids. The V gene end was trimmed by 4 bases and the J gene end by 6 bases; junction bases not matched to a gene: 3. Germline V gives CDR1 SGHAT, CDR2 FQNNGV. The CDR3 loop is CASSSTGSQPQHF. CDR3 DNA sequence: TGTGCCAGCAGCTCGACAGGGAGTCAGCCCCAGCATTTT.

The chain links TRBV29-1 to TRBJ2-5; no definite D call. Germline CDR1 is SQVTM and CDR2 is ANQGSEA. V dropped 2 bases and J dropped 5 bases, with 9 bases sitting between them. This CDR3 is built from 12 residues. The chain's CDR3 is CSVEPLGETQYF. CDR3 in DNA: TGCAGCGTTGAACCGCTTGGGGAGACCCAGTACTTC.

The chain joins TRBV28 to TRBJ1-1; no clear D. Germline CDR1 reads MDHEN; CDR2 reads SYDVKM. The V gene lost 4 bases and the J gene lost 12 bases, with 18 bases spanning the gap. This CDR3 has 13 residues. The CDR3 sequence: CASSSVWAPSPFF. The CDR3 coding sequence is TGTGCCAGCAGTTCCGTCTGGGCTCCGTCGCCTTTCTTT.

This chain uses TRBV24-1 with TRBJ2-4; D gene unclear. Germline CDR1 reads KGHDR; CDR2 reads SFDVKD. With 8 bases removed from V and 0 bases from J, the gap between germline ends came to 13 bases. The CDR3 length is 15 residues. The CDR3 DNA reads TGTGCCACCATCGGAGTTTCGTTAGCCAAAAACATTCAGTACTTC. Its translation: CATIGVSLAKNIQYF.